This T cell receptor (beta chain) was sequenced during a study of blood T cell repertoires in COVID-19. Looking at the study overall: There were acute and convalescent COVID-19 samples, and they came from the United States, Italy and Spain. The cDNA or gDNA used as material had been derived from T cells, B-cell-depleted T cells, or PBMCs.

Original handling: From reference gene primer amplification, estimates of nucleated cell counts were derived. TCRdb's table, derived via immunoSEQ multiplex PCR, lists solely in-frame clones and lacks some. The V and J calls and the clone size are those of that table, but D and trimming were determined from the DNA. The sample has approximately 250,000 clones, more than 75% seen once. This clone was detected a few times. During active infection, Seattle patients enrolled and were then monitored through disease. Germline lookup yields CDR1 MGHRA and CDR2 YSYEKL. This CDR3 is built from 14 residues. J lost 6 bases, V lost 1 base, and 3 bases had no gene match.

The rearrangement joins TRBV4-1 to TRBJ2-1, with 7 bases lining up with TRBD1. Sequenced sample: peripheral blood. The TCR originated in a woman in her sixties with COVID-19, enrolled during active disease. The CDR3 DNA is TGCGCCAGCAGCCAAGCTAACAGGGGCAATGAGCAGTTCTTC. Amino acids: CASSQANRGNEQFF.